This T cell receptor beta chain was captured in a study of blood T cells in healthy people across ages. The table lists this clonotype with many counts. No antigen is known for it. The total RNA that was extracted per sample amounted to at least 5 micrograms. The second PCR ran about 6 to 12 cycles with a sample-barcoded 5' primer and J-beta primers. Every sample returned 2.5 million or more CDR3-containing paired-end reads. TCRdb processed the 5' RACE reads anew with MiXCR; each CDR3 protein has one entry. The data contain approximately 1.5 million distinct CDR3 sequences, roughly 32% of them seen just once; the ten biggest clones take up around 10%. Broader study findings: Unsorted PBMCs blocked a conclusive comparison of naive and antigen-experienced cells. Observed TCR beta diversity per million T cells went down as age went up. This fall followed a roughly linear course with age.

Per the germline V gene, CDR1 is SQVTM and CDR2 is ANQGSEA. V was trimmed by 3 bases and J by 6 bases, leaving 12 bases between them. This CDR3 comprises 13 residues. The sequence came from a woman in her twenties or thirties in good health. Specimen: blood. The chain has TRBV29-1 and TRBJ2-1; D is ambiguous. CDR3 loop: CSVEGLMGNEQFF. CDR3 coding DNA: TGCAGCGTTGAGGGTTTGATGGGCAATGAGCAGTTCTTC.